A single sample is the source of the 13 T cell receptor beta chains below, sequenced in a study of blood T cell repertoires in COVID-19. Generated by immunoSEQ multiplex PCR, the TCRdb table keeps only in-frame clones and is missing some. The top ten hold 8.6% of the sample, which has more than 120,000 clones, about 87% seen once. The sequencing sample was made of peripheral blood. These receptors all stem from a woman between 45 and 60 years old with active or convalescent COVID-19.

V is TRBV30 and J is TRBJ1-3; D unresolved. The CDR3 covers 15 residues. CDR1 is GTSNPN and CDR2 is SVGIG in the germline V gene (reference sequence). V lost 2 bases, J lost 0 bases, and 11 bases lay in between. CDR3 residues: CAWSRAASSGNTIYF. CDR3 sequence (DNA): TGTGCCTGGAGTCGTGCCGCGTCCTCTGGAAACACCATATATTTT. Supplemented by reference TRBV30 and TRBJ1-3, the full variable domain reads SQTIHQWPATLVQPVGSPLSLECTVEGTSNPNLYWYRQAAGRGLQLLFYSVGIGQISSEVPQNLSASRPQDRQFILSSKKLLLSDSGFYLCAWSRAASSGNTIYFGEGSWLTVV.

The V and J genes are TRBV5-5 and TRBJ2-1, with 9 bases lining up with TRBD2. Looked up from germline, CDR1 is SGHKS and CDR2 is YYEKEE (reference sequence). V lost 0 bases to trimming and J lost 2 bases; unmatched junction nucleotides: 0. This CDR3 is 15 amino acids long. This chain's CDR3 is CASSLEREAYNEQFF. DNA for the CDR3: TGTGCCAGCAGCTTGGAGCGGGAGGCCTACAATGAGCAGTTCTTC.

The chain is built from TRBV28 and TRBJ1-1; tentatively, D is TRBD1 (5 bases). Per germline, CDR1 MDHEN and CDR2 SYDVKM. Trimming took off 6 bases at V and 11 bases at J, with 19 bases between the two ends. The CDR3 totals 13 residues. For the CDR3, the DNA is TGTGCCAGCAGGCGTATAGGGGAGGTGTACGCTTTCTTT. It translates to CASRRIGEVYAFF.

In the case of this clone: Additional DNA sequences in this sample encode the identical CDR3. The CDR3 sequence: CASSPPGYGYTF. In nucleotides, the CDR3 is TGTGCCAGCAGCCCCCCAGGCTATGGCTACACCTTC. The V and J genes are TRBV3-1 (or the pseudogene TRBV3-2) and TRBJ1-2; D gene uncertain. The V end lost 4 bases, the J end lost 4 bases, and 7 bases lay between the germline ends. The germline gives CDR1 LGHDT, CDR2 YNNKEL (reference sequence). This CDR3 has 12 amino acids.

This clone has a handful of counts. The chain joins TRBV5-1 to TRBJ2-5; D might be TRBD1 (5 bases). The germline V and J ends were trimmed by 0 bases and 4 bases, with 7 bases remaining between them. There are 13 residues in the CDR3. Germline lookup yields CDR1 SGHRS and CDR2 YFSETQ. The CDR3 sequence is CASSLAQGETQYF. CDR3 DNA: TGCGCCAGCAGCTTGGCCCAGGGAGAGACCCAGTACTTC. The whole variable domain, filled in from reference TRBV5-1 and TRBJ2-5, reads KAGVTQTPRYLIKTRGQQVTLSCSPISGHRSVSWYQQTPGQGLQFLFEYFSETQRNKGNFPGRFSGRQFSNSRSEMNVSTLELGDSALYLCASSLAQGETQYFGPGTRLLVL.

The rearrangement links TRBV10-1 to TRBJ2-1, with 8 bases identical to TRBD2. The trim removed 0 bases at V and 5 bases at J, leaving 6 bases unmatched. This CDR3 region has 16 residues. The germline CDR1 and CDR2 sequences are WNHNN and SYGVQD (reference sequence). CDR3 loop: CASSESTGGYHNEQFF. CDR3 sequence (DNA): TGCGCCAGCAGTGAGTCGACGGGAGGGTATCACAATGAGCAGTTCTTC.

This sequence joins TRBV6-2 or TRBV6-3 and TRBJ2-5, with D hard to call. Trimming pared 5 bases from V and 7 bases from J, leaving 8 bases between. Germline V gene sequence: CDR1 MNHEY, CDR2 SVGEGT. CDR3 size: 11 residues. The CDR3 DNA is TGTGCCAGCAGTCCCACGGGGACCCAGTACTTC. Translation: CASSPTGTQYF.

The chain combines TRBV18 with TRBJ2-1; TRBD2 aligns across 10 bases. V trimming: 3 bases; J trimming: 5 bases; junction bases outside the gene matches: 4. Germline V lookup: CDR1 KGHSH, CDR2 LQKENI. The CDR3 runs 15 residues. For the CDR3, the DNA is TGTGCCAGCTCACCCCGGACTAGCGGCCACAATGAGCAGTTCTTC. It translates to CASSPRTSGHNEQFF.

CDR3 nucleotides: TGTGCCATCAGTACGACAGGGAGCTCCTACGAGCAGTACTTC. Amino acid sequence: CAISTTGSSYEQYF. The J gene is TRBJ2-7, the V gene TRBV10-3; 7 nucleotides match TRBD1. CDR1 and CDR2 from the germline V gene are ENHRY and SYGVKD. Trimming at V came to 5 bases and at J to 0 bases, leaving 4 bases not matched to a gene. This CDR3 is built from 14 residues.

The rearrangement joins TRBV10-3 to TRBJ2-7; 11 nucleotides line up with TRBD2. V lost 10 bases, J lost 3 bases, and 8 bases stayed unmatched. The CDR3 covers 14 residues. Germline V CDR1 and CDR2: ENHRY, SYGVKD. The CDR3 loop reads CATKLAGDYYEQYF. The DNA for the CDR3 is TGTGCCACCAAACTAGCGGGGGACTACTACGAGCAGTACTTC.

This clone was detected only once. This chain connects TRBV7-8 to TRBJ1-5; 8 nucleotides agree with TRBD1. CDR1 and CDR2 from the germline V gene are SGHVS and FQNEAQ. Trimming removed 1 base from V and 2 bases from J; junction bases left unmatched: 1. The CDR3 runs 15 residues. CDR3 sequence: CASSLGGQGNQPQHF. CDR3 bases: TGTGCCAGCAGCTTAGGGGGACAGGGCAATCAGCCCCAGCATTTT.

This sequence joins TRBV29-1 and TRBJ2-2, with 8 nucleotides matching TRBD1. The J segment lost 0 bases and the V segment lost 7 bases, leaving 4 bases of the junction unmatched. CDR1 SQVTM and CDR2 ANQGSEA come from the germline V gene. CDR3 length: 14 residues. Here the CDR3 reads CSAGTGTNTGELFF. The DNA of the CDR3 is TGCAGCGCTGGGACAGGAACGAACACCGGGGAGCTGTTTTTT.

In this sample, this clone turned up a few times. CDR3 DNA sequence: TGTGCCAGCAGCCTGGACAGCACCGGGGAGCTGTTTTTT. It is translated as CASSLDSTGELFF. V is TRBV3-1 (or the pseudogene TRBV3-2) and J is TRBJ2-2, with TRBD1 as a possible D gene (6 bases). Trimming took 4 bases from V and 4 from J, leaving 7 bases between them. The CDR3 covers 13 residues. CDR1 and CDR2 from the germline V gene are LGHDT and YNNKEL (reference sequence).